This T cell receptor beta chain derives from a study of metastatic and nonmetastatic thyroid tumors. TCRdb re-analyzed the PCR reads using MiXCR. The table records fewer than 45,000 clones, less than 25% of them present only once. This clone is medium-sized. Among the patients, none had received any treatment before thyroid surgery. The TCR comes from a female donor with papillary thyroid cancer or a benign thyroid nodule (not recorded which). Some clones in this sample may be carry-over from other donors' samples. Sample: blood.

CDR3 sequence reads: CASRGVNTEAFF. CDR3 DNA sequence: TGTGCCAGCAGAGGGGTGAACACTGAAGCTTTCTTT. The gene calls are TRBV9 and TRBJ1-1; tentatively, D is TRBD1 (5 bases). Trimming took 5 bases from V and 0 from J, leaving 5 bases between them. Germline assignment: CDR1 SGDLS and CDR2 YYNGEE. The CDR3 has 12 amino acids.